The rows below give T cell receptor beta chains drawn from one sample of a study of spatial heterogeneity in lung cancer. TCRdb ran MiXCR on the 5' RACE reads and lists one entry per CDR3 protein. Found here are 60,000 or so distinct CDR3 sequences, roughly 5.9% of them singletons; the top ten hold approximately 15%. The sequencing used PBMCs, collected at surgery. These receptors came from a female donor with early-stage non-small cell lung cancer. CDR3s include the opening cysteine and the closing phenylalanine or tryptophan. The D gene is left open where the match is weak. Clone sizes are given selectively: once, few, many, or a class where the clone is expanded.

CDR3 DNA: TGTGCCTGGAGTGTAGAGGCAGGGTCAAAACTGTTTTTT
CDR3 protein: CAWSVEAGSKLFF
clone size: .
D gene: .
V gene: TRBV30
J gene: TRBJ1-4

CDR3 DNA: TGTGCCAGCAGCCAAGTGGCCTGGGGAGGTGAGCAGTTCTTC
CDR3 protein: CASSQVAWGGEQFF
clone size: many
D gene: .
V gene: TRBV3-1
J gene: TRBJ2-1

CDR3 DNA: TGCGCCAGCAGCTCCGCAGGGACCGTAGGAGATAATTCACCCCTCCACTTT
CDR3 protein: CASSSAGTVGDNSPLHF
clone size: many
D gene: .
V gene: TRBV5-1
J gene: TRBJ1-6

CDR3 DNA: TGCAGTGCCCCAGGGGGTGCTAACTATGGCTACACCTTC
CDR3 protein: CSAPGGANYGYTF
clone size: few
D gene: TRBD1
V gene: TRBV20-1
J gene: TRBJ1-2

CDR3 DNA: TGTGCCAGCAGGGGCGGGGCACTAAACACAGATACGCAGTATTTT
CDR3 protein: CASRGGALNTDTQYF
clone size: many
D gene: .
V gene: TRBV28
J gene: TRBJ2-3

CDR3 DNA: TGTGCCAGCAGTTTAATAGCGGGCTCCTACAATGAGCAGTTCTTC
CDR3 protein: CASSLIAGSYNEQFF
clone size: many
D gene: TRBD2
V gene: TRBV12-3/TRBV12-4
J gene: TRBJ2-1

CDR3 DNA: TGTGCCAGCAGCACCGCCGGACTAGCGGGGAACAATGAGCAGTTCTTC
CDR3 protein: CASSTAGLAGNNEQFF
clone size: .
D gene: TRBD2
V gene: TRBV5-6
J gene: TRBJ2-1

CDR3 DNA: TGCGCCAGCAGCTTGGAATATAACTATGGCTACACCTTC
CDR3 protein: CASSLEYNYGYTF
clone size: many
D gene: .
V gene: TRBV5-1
J gene: TRBJ1-2

CDR3 DNA: TGCGCCAGCAGCTTGGAAGGGTCTGGGGAAAAACTGTTTTTT
CDR3 protein: CASSLEGSGEKLFF
clone size: medium-sized
D gene: .
V gene: TRBV5-1
J gene: TRBJ1-4

CDR3 DNA: TGTGCCAGCAGACGACAGGGCACAGATACGCAGTATTTT
CDR3 protein: CASRRQGTDTQYF
clone size: few
D gene: .
V gene: TRBV28
J gene: TRBJ2-3

CDR3 DNA: TGTGCCAGCGGACAGGAAAATCAGCCCCAGCATTTT
CDR3 protein: CASGQENQPQHF
clone size: .
D gene: TRBD1
V gene: TRBV2
J gene: TRBJ1-5

CDR3 DNA: TGTGCCACCGGACTAGCGAGTCGCAATGAGCAGTTCTTC
CDR3 protein: CATGLASRNEQFF
clone size: few
D gene: TRBD2
V gene: TRBV24-1
J gene: TRBJ2-1

CDR3 DNA: TGTGCCAGCAGCTTAGGGCGTAATCCGACAGATACGCAGTATTTT
CDR3 protein: CASSLGRNPTDTQYF
clone size: many
D gene: .
V gene: TRBV7-2
J gene: TRBJ2-3

CDR3 DNA: TGTGCCAGCAGTTACGCCGGGACAGGGGGGTCACCCCTCCACTTT
CDR3 protein: CASSYAGTGGSPLHF
clone size: few
D gene: TRBD1
V gene: TRBV6-5
J gene: TRBJ1-6

CDR3 DNA: TGTGCCAGCAGCTCAGGGGGAGCGACCTACGAGCAGTACTTC
CDR3 protein: CASSSGGATYEQYF
clone size: .
D gene: TRBD1
V gene: TRBV5-5
J gene: TRBJ2-7

CDR3 DNA: TGCAGTGCTAGGGGTACTGGGGCGGGCTACAATGAGCAGTTCTTC
CDR3 protein: CSARGTGAGYNEQFF
clone size: few
D gene: .
V gene: TRBV20-1
J gene: TRBJ2-1

CDR3 DNA: TGTGCCAGCAGCGGGACAGGGAAACGTCGGCCCGGCGGCTACACCTTC
CDR3 protein: CASSGTGKRRPGGYTF
clone size: few
D gene: TRBD1
V gene: TRBV11-2
J gene: TRBJ1-2

CDR3 DNA: TGTGCCACCAGCAGAGGGGACTTCCGAAGAGGGGACTACGAGCAGTACTTC
CDR3 protein: CATSRGDFRRGDYEQYF
clone size: few
D gene: .
V gene: TRBV15
J gene: TRBJ2-7

CDR3 DNA: TGTGCCATCAGTGAAGGGGACAGGGTGGGCACAGATACGCAGTATTTT
CDR3 protein: CAISEGDRVGTDTQYF
clone size: many
D gene: TRBD1
V gene: TRBV10-3
J gene: TRBJ2-3

CDR3 DNA: TGTGCCAGCAGCCTTTCAGGGGGGGTCAGTCCGAACTATGGCTACACCTTC
CDR3 protein: CASSLSGGVSPNYGYTF
clone size: few
D gene: TRBD1
V gene: TRBV7-8
J gene: TRBJ1-2

CDR3 DNA: TGTGCCAGCAGGGGGACGGAGTCCAAAAACATTCAGTACTTC
CDR3 protein: CASRGTESKNIQYF
clone size: few
D gene: .
V gene: TRBV6-1
J gene: TRBJ2-4

CDR3 DNA: TGTGCCAGCAGGAAGACAGGTTCGCGGGGAGTGGAGACCCAGTACTTC
CDR3 protein: CASRKTGSRGVETQYF
clone size: few
D gene: .
V gene: TRBV28
J gene: TRBJ2-5

CDR3 DNA: TGCAGCGCAGGGGGACAGAGCTCCTACAATGAGCAGTTCTTC
CDR3 protein: CSAGGQSSYNEQFF
clone size: many
D gene: TRBD1
V gene: TRBV29-1
J gene: TRBJ2-1